The clone carrying this T cell receptor (beta chain) came up many times. The data were obtained in a study of blood T cell repertoires in COVID-19. Germline V lookup: CDR1 MRHNA, CDR2 SNTAGT. This CDR3 spans 14 amino acids. Unmatched junction bases numbered 7, after V lost 2 bases and J lost 9 bases. TCRdb's copy holds only in-frame clones and misses some; the assay was immunoSEQ multiplex PCR. The sample includes 120,000 to 150,000 clones, roughly 88% of them seen just once. The clonotype was recovered from a woman aged 45-59 years in a cohort sampled during active or convalescent COVID-19. Sample: peripheral blood. V is TRBV6-4 and J is TRBJ2-1, with TRBD2 matching over 7 bases. The CDR3 spells CASSDGGEGSEQFF. The CDR3 DNA reads as TGTGCCAGCAGTGACGGGGGGGAAGGTAGTGAGCAGTTCTTC.